These 25 T cell receptor beta chains share one sample of origin, sequenced in a study of blood T cell repertoires in COVID-19. Using immunoSEQ multiplex PCR, the repertoire was profiled, and TCRdb retains in-frame clones only, with some absent. This sample has about 280,000 clones, with approximately 88% found just once. Sequenced material: PBMCs or T cells enriched from blood (not recorded which). The receptors come from a woman under 40 who had recovered from COVID-19.

The CDR3 sequence: CASSDGTGYNEKLFF. CDR3 nucleotide sequence: TGTGCCAGCAGTGATGGGACAGGATATAATGAAAAACTGTTTTTT. V usage is TRBV6-1 and J usage is TRBJ1-4; 8 bases are a match to TRBD1. Germline CDR1 and CDR2: MNHNS and SASEGT. The CDR3 extends over 15 amino acids. Trimming removed 3 bases from V and 4 bases from J; junction bases left unmatched: 4.

This chain connects TRBV11-2 to TRBJ1-1; TRBD1 matches 9 bases. Losses at the gene ends were 5 bases for V and 1 base for J; bases not matched to a gene: 5. The CDR3 contains 15 residues. Germline assignment: CDR1 SGHAT and CDR2 FQNNGV. CDR3 sequence: CASSTTGGWNTEAFF. The CDR3 bases are TGTGCCAGCAGCACCACAGGGGGCTGGAACACTGAAGCTTTCTTT.

The V call is TRBV4-1, the J call TRBJ1-4; 7 nucleotides align to TRBD1. V was clipped by 1 base and J by 6 bases; unmatched bases: 5. This CDR3 spans 15 amino acids. The germline V gene has CDR1 MGHRA and CDR2 YSYEKL. The CDR3 loop reads CASSQVRGRDEKLFF. The DNA of the CDR3 is TGCGCCAGCAGCCAAGTAAGGGGGCGGGATGAAAAACTGTTTTTT.

This chain uses TRBV14 with TRBJ2-4, with 10 bases fitting TRBD1. J gave up 1 base and V 4 bases, and 22 bases lay outside the gene matches. This CDR3 is 22 amino acids long. Germline CDR1 reads SGHDN; CDR2 reads FVKESK. The CDR3, as DNA: TGTGCCAGCAGCCGTCATCCCGCTACCGGGACAGGGGCCTCCGGGGCCAAAAACATTCAGTACTTC. Translated, it gives CASSRHPATGTGASGAKNIQYF.

The chain has TRBV6-5 and TRBJ1-4; no clear D gene. Trimming took 0 bases from V and 6 from J, leaving 11 bases between them. Germline CDR1 is MNHEY and CDR2 is SVGAGI. The CDR3 sequence is 15 residues long. The CDR3 region has the DNA TGTGCCAGCAGTTACTCTTCTAACGAGGATGAAAAACTGTTTTTT. It encodes CASSYSSNEDEKLFF.

The chain is built from TRBV2 and TRBJ1-2; TRBD1 aligns across 7 bases. Germline V gene data show CDR1 as SNHLY and CDR2 as FYNNEI. The CDR3 has 15 amino acids. The V and J ends lost 6 bases and 12 bases, in that order; junction bases with no gene match: 19. The CDR3 is CASRPSPTGTIEDTF. The CDR3 nucleotides are TGTGCCAGCAGGCCTTCCCCGACAGGGACCATTGAGGACACCTTC.

This rearrangement joins TRBV5-6 to TRBJ1-6, with unresolved D. The V gene lost 2 bases and the J gene lost 7 bases, with 4 bases spanning the gap. The V gene's germline CDR1 is SGHDT and CDR2 YYEEEE. CDR3 length equals 12 residues. The CDR3 DNA follows: TGTGCCAGCAGCTTCAGGAATTCACCCCTCCACTTT. This sequence encodes CASSFRNSPLHF.

J is TRBJ1-2 and V is TRBV6-4, with D possibly being TRBD1 (5 bases). V lost 6 bases, J lost 5 bases, and 13 bases lay in between. The CDR3 consists of 13 residues. The germline CDR1 and CDR2 sequences are MRHNA and SNTAGT. CDR3 residues: CASRRGNGYGYTF. CDR3 nucleotides: TGTGCCAGCAGAAGGGGCAACGGGTATGGCTACACCTTC.

The chain carries TRBV9 and TRBJ1-1; maybe TRBD1 (6 bases). Germline values: CDR1 SGDLS, CDR2 YYNGEE. V gave up 3 bases and J gave up 3 bases, with 12 bases separating them. CDR3 length equals 14 residues. CDR3 amino acids: CASSAQGRDTEAFF. Written as DNA, the CDR3 is TGTGCCAGCAGCGCACAGGGTAGGGACACTGAAGCTTTCTTT.

In its sample, this clone was seen once. The rearrangement links TRBV18 to TRBJ2-1; 10 positions match TRBD2. Trimming took 2 bases from V and 7 from J; bases not matched to a gene: 2. The germline gives CDR1 KGHSH, CDR2 LQKENI. The CDR3 has 14 amino acids. The CDR3 DNA follows: TGTGCCAGCTCACCAGCTAGCGGGAGAAATGAGCAGTTCTTC. Encoded protein: CASSPASGRNEQFF.

The chain has TRBV24-1 and TRBJ1-6; the D gene is possibly TRBD1 (6 bases). V lost 3 bases to trimming and J lost 7 bases, with 9 bases between them. The CDR3 sequence is 14 residues long. From germline, CDR1 is KGHDR and CDR2 SFDVKD. CDR3 nucleotide sequence: TGTGCCACCAGTGATGACAGGACAAATTCACCCCTCCACTTT. This encodes CATSDDRTNSPLHF.

This clone was seen more than once but under ten times. The V and J genes are TRBV7-3 and TRBJ1-1, with 10 bases identical to TRBD1. Per germline, CDR1 SGHTA and CDR2 FQGTGA. V shed 1 base, J shed 6 bases, and the junction held 2 bases outside the gene matches. The CDR3 extends over 14 amino acids. The CDR3 spells CASSLRQGAPEAFF. The DNA of the CDR3 is TGTGCCAGCAGCTTAAGACAGGGGGCCCCTGAAGCTTTCTTT.

V and J are TRBV12-3 or TRBV12-4 and TRBJ1-5, with D hard to call. This CDR3 is built from 13 residues. V was clipped by 3 bases and J by 7 bases, with 10 bases between them. The chain's CDR3 is CASSFRTEQPQHF. CDR3 DNA sequence: TGTGCCAGCAGTTTTAGAACCGAGCAGCCCCAGCATTTT.

This clone is a singleton in its sample. The chain recombines TRBV5-1 with TRBJ2-1; no clear D gene. This CDR3 is built from 12 residues. In germline, CDR1 is SGHRS, CDR2 YFSETQ. Trimming stripped 7 bases from V and 10 bases from J, with 15 bases between. The DNA for the CDR3 is TGCGCCAGCGGCCAAGTACCCATGGAGCAGTTCTTC. Translation gives CASGQVPMEQFF.

CDR3 nucleotides: TGTGCCAGCAGCCGGGGGGGGCAGTATGGCTACACCTTC. Protein: CASSRGGQYGYTF. The rearrangement joins TRBV7-2 to TRBJ1-2; tentative D call: TRBD1 (6 bases). V gave up 5 bases and J gave up 5 bases, with 12 bases separating them. Germline V gives CDR1 SGHTA, CDR2 FQGNSA. The CDR3 is made up of 13 amino acids.

The chain employs TRBV5-5 and TRBJ1-2; 11 bases map to TRBD1. Unmatched junction bases numbered 7, after V lost 1 base and J lost 8 bases. Looked up from germline, CDR1 is SGHKS and CDR2 is YYEKEE (reference sequence). The CDR3 loop spans 15 amino acids. The CDR3 spells CASSLSMDRGHGYTF. The CDR3 DNA is TGTGCCAGCAGCTTGAGTATGGACAGGGGGCACGGCTACACCTTC.

This clone was counted between two and nine times. The chain employs TRBV7-6 and TRBJ2-1; perhaps TRBD2 as D (6 bases). The CDR3 consists of 15 residues. V lost 2 bases to trimming and J lost 5 bases, with 13 bases between them. The germline CDR1 and CDR2 sequences are SGHVS and FNYEAQ. As DNA, the CDR3 is TGTGCCAGCAGCTTAAAGGGAGGCGGTAACAATGAGCAGTTCTTC. Translated, it gives CASSLKGGGNNEQFF.

This clone occurred once. The gene calls are TRBV27 and TRBJ2-3, with 8 bases matching TRBD1. Germline V gene lookup returns CDR1 MNHEY and CDR2 SMNVEV (reference sequence). J lost 7 bases, V lost 5 bases, and 2 bases had no gene match. This CDR3 comprises 12 residues. CDR3 region: CASSRQGNTQYF. Here the CDR3 DNA reads TGTGCCAGCAGTCGACAGGGGAATACGCAGTATTTT.

The V and J genes are TRBV2 and TRBJ1-2; D is undetermined. This CDR3 spans 14 amino acids. Germline V gives CDR1 SNHLY, CDR2 FYNNEI. Deletions cut 2 bases from V and 8 bases from J, with 15 bases between. In DNA, the CDR3 is TGTGCCAGCAGTGAAAGGTTGGCCCTCAGGGGCTACACCTTC. Translation: CASSERLALRGYTF.

This chain joins TRBV9 and TRBJ1-2; tentative D call: TRBD1 (6 bases). Germline CDR1 and CDR2: SGDLS and YYNGEE. With 3 bases removed from V and 6 bases from J, the gap between germline ends came to 12 bases. The CDR3 extends over 13 amino acids. CDR3 nucleotide sequence: TGTGCCAGCAGCGATCGGACAGCGGATGGCTACACCTTC. Translated: CASSDRTADGYTF.

The chain carries TRBV7-9 and TRBJ2-2; 8 bases align to TRBD2. J gave up 3 bases and V 2 bases, and 5 bases lay outside the gene matches. From germline, CDR1 is SEHNR and CDR2 FQNEAQ (reference sequence). The CDR3 has 16 amino acids. This CDR3 is CASSLRKAGDTGELFF. The CDR3, as DNA: TGTGCCAGCAGCTTAAGAAAAGCGGGAGACACCGGGGAGCTGTTTTTT.

This CDR3 is CASSQDRGKGTEAFF. DNA of the CDR3: TGCGCCAGCAGCCAAGATAGGGGGAAGGGGACTGAAGCTTTCTTT. This rearrangement joins TRBV4-1 to TRBJ1-1; TRBD1 might be the D (6 bases). Germline CDR1 reads MGHRA; CDR2 reads YSYEKL. Deletions cut 0 bases from V and 5 bases from J, with 13 bases between. The CDR3 loop spans 15 amino acids.

The chain carries TRBV2 and TRBJ2-3; D may be TRBD2 (6 bases). Germline CDR1 is SNHLY and CDR2 is FYNNEI. This CDR3 is 14 amino acids long. V shed 8 bases and J shed 4 bases, with 16 bases lying between them. CDR3 sequence (DNA): TGTGCCAGCCGGGAGCGGACGGATCCAGATACGCAGTATTTT. This sequence encodes CASRERTDPDTQYF.

V and J are TRBV30 and TRBJ1-1, with D tentatively TRBD1 (5 bases). Germline V gene lookup returns CDR1 GTSNPN and CDR2 SVGIG (reference sequence). The V gene lost 7 bases and the J gene lost 4 bases, with 16 bases spanning the gap. There are 13 residues in the CDR3. CDR3 protein: CASEAGVGTEAFF. The CDR3 DNA sequence: TGTGCCTCCGAGGCGGGGGTGGGCACTGAAGCTTTCTTT.

The genes are TRBV6-5 and TRBJ2-7; no reliable D call. The CDR3 consists of 13 residues. CDR1 and CDR2 (germline): MNHEY, SVGAGI. Trimming took 4 bases from V and 5 from J, leaving 12 bases between them. The CDR3 sequence is CASSSLILDEQYF. The DNA of the CDR3 is TGTGCCAGCAGTTCTCTAATTCTGGACGAGCAGTACTTC.